This TCR beta chain is drawn from a study of CD8 T cells in ankylosing spondylitis. Note on this clonotype: Its antigen is undetermined. Mismatch with germline at one junction end may stem from a read error.

A quantitative 5'-RACE method, one with molecular barcodes, was used to make TCR beta libraries. TCRdb analysed the 5' RACE reads with MiXCR anew, one entry per CDR3 protein. The sample includes fewer than 550,000 distinct CDR3 sequences, under 5.5% of them seen just once. This CDR3 has 19 residues. General study findings and limits: Clones linked to the disease showed a CD8+ phenotype. They occurred at relatively low frequencies in peripheral blood. Seemingly distinctive of ankylosing spondylitis blood was a TCR beta motif formed by eight highly homologous variants. From matched ankylosing spondylitis synovial fluid, disease-linked clones were reportedly recovered at significantly enriched levels.

The TCR comes from a male donor with ankylosing spondylitis. This chain links TRBV12-3 or TRBV12-4 with TRBJ2-2; 8 bases map to TRBD2. Source material: blood, either unsorted or a sorted T cell fraction (not recorded which). In nucleotides, the CDR3 is TGTGCCTGCAGTTTGGCGTCCGTGACTAGCGCAGCGAACACCGGGGAGCTGTTTTTT. It encodes CACSLASVTSAANTGELFF.